The 13 T cell receptor beta chains below all came from one sample that was sequenced in a study of blood T cell repertoires in COVID-19 (dated by TCRdb to the early 2020s). The library was built by means of the immunoSEQ multiplex PCR assay. TCRdb's version of the immuneACCESS table is confined to in-frame rearrangements and falls short of the full clone set. An unresolved V gene accounts for under half of the shortfall where checked; the remainder is of unknown origin. Within this sample are under 200,000 clones, with about 89% of them counted one time only. The ten largest clonotypes hold roughly 3.5% of the sample. Source material: peripheral blood. Receptor source: a man aged 65-85 years with acute or convalescent COVID-19.

A note on this clone: This CDR3 is also generated by other DNA sequences in the sample. V and J are TRBV18 and TRBJ2-5; D gene ambiguous. The germline gives CDR1 KGHSH, CDR2 LQKENI. The CDR3 extends over 13 amino acids. The V end was cut by 3 bases, the J end by 5 bases, with 10 bases between. As DNA, the CDR3 is TGTGCCAGCTCACCTGATAGCATCGAGACCCAGTACTTC. As protein: CASSPDSIETQYF.

CDR3 sequence: CASSLETRSQPAEPSYEQYF. The DNA for the CDR3 is TGCGCCAGCAGCTTGGAGACGAGGTCGCAGCCAGCGGAGCCTTCCTACGAGCAGTACTTC. The chain links TRBV5-1 to TRBJ2-7, with a weak D call TRBD2 (5 bases). The CDR3 is made up of 20 amino acids. Germline V gives CDR1 SGHRS, CDR2 YFSETQ. V dropped 0 bases and J dropped 1 base, with 26 bases sitting between them.

This clone was seen a single time. This sequence joins TRBV28 and TRBJ1-2; possible D gene TRBD1, 5 bases. Trimming took off 6 bases at V and 0 bases at J, with 11 bases between the two ends. The V gene's germline CDR1 is MDHEN and CDR2 SYDVKM. The CDR3 extends over 14 amino acids. CDR3 sequence reads: CASSTGIANYGYTF. The CDR3 DNA reads as TGTGCCAGCAGCACAGGAATAGCTAACTATGGCTACACCTTC.

A single count supports this clone. This chain uses TRBV24-1 with TRBJ2-3, with TRBD1 matching over 9 bases. The junction had 6 bases not matched to a gene; V was cut back by 4 bases and J by 5 bases. This CDR3 spans 15 amino acids. Germline loops: CDR1 KGHDR, CDR2 SFDVKD. CDR3 loop: CATSDPQGAGDTQYF. CDR3 coding DNA: TGTGCCACCAGTGACCCACAGGGGGCTGGAGATACGCAGTATTTT.

The chain recombines TRBV4-2 with TRBJ2-7; TRBD2 matches at 10 bases. The V and J ends lost 6 bases and 0 bases, in that order; junction bases with no gene match: 5. This CDR3 has 15 residues. CDR1 and CDR2 (germline): LGHNA, YNFKEQ. This chain's CDR3 is CASRRGTSDSYEQYF. The CDR3 DNA reads as TGTGCCAGCAGAAGGGGGACTAGCGACTCCTACGAGCAGTACTTC.

The chain carries TRBV6-6 and TRBJ2-1, with TRBD1 identical over 7 bases. The CDR3 totals 15 residues. Germline loops: CDR1 MNHNY, CDR2 SVGAGI (reference sequence). V trimming: 0 bases; J trimming: 4 bases; junction bases outside the gene matches: 3. The CDR3 sequence: CASSYSGQTYNEQFF. The CDR3 coding sequence is TGTGCCAGCAGTTACTCGGGACAGACTTACAATGAGCAGTTCTTC.

The V call is TRBV10-3, the J call TRBJ1-1, with unresolved D. V gave up 3 bases and J gave up 0 bases, with 17 bases separating them. CDR3 size: 17 residues. Germline V lookup: CDR1 ENHRY, CDR2 SYGVKD. In nucleotides, the CDR3 is TGTGCCATCAGTGAACCTCAAACGGGGTATATGAACACTGAAGCTTTCTTT. Its protein product is CAISEPQTGYMNTEAFF.

This chain joins TRBV28 and TRBJ1-1; weak D call: TRBD1 (5 bases). The germline V gene encodes CDR1 MDHEN and CDR2 SYDVKM. The CDR3 loop spans 14 amino acids. Deletions cut 8 bases from V and 1 base from J, with 14 bases between. Here the CDR3 reads CASRHGGRNTEAFF. CDR3 bases: TGTGCCAGCCGGCATGGGGGGAGGAACACTGAAGCTTTCTTT.

J is TRBJ1-5 and V is TRBV7-9; 8 nucleotides align to TRBD1. CDR3 size: 13 residues. V lost 5 bases to trimming and J lost 7 bases; unmatched junction nucleotides: 4. The germline CDR1 and CDR2 sequences are SEHNR and FQNEAQ (reference sequence). The CDR3 here is CASSNRGGQPQHF. In DNA form, the CDR3 reads TGTGCCAGCAGCAACAGGGGGGGACAGCCCCAGCATTTT.

The V and J genes are TRBV7-2 and TRBJ1-2; no reliable D call. Trimming took 2 bases from V and 6 from J, leaving 13 bases between them. In germline, CDR1 is SGHTA, CDR2 FQGNSA. CDR3 length: 14 amino acids. DNA for the CDR3: TGTGCCAGCAGCTTAAGAGGCCTTTGGGATGGCTACACCTTC. Translation gives CASSLRGLWDGYTF.

This rearrangement joins TRBV6-5 to TRBJ2-7; maybe TRBD1 (7 bases). The CDR3 runs to 14 residues. The V gene lost 3 bases and the J gene lost 4 bases, with 13 bases spanning the gap. Germline V gene data show CDR1 as MNHEY and CDR2 as SVGAGI. The DNA for the CDR3 is TGTGCCAGCAGTTATGGAGGGGGCGCGTACGAGCAGTACTTC. The encoded protein is CASSYGGGAYEQYF.

J is TRBJ2-7 and V is TRBV11-2; D is perhaps TRBD1 (5 bases). The CDR3 is 14 residues long. Germline V gene lookup returns CDR1 SGHAT and CDR2 FQNNGV. Trimming removed 5 bases from V and 6 bases from J, with 17 bases in between. Here the CDR3 DNA reads TGTGCCAGCAGCCCGACAGTGTATCTTCGCGAGCAGTACTTC. Its protein is CASSPTVYLREQYF.

This sequence joins TRBV2 and TRBJ2-3; D remains ambiguous. Germline lookup yields CDR1 SNHLY and CDR2 FYNNEI. V was trimmed by 4 bases and J by 1 base, leaving 12 bases between them. The CDR3 is 15 residues long. The CDR3 DNA follows: TGTGCCAGCAGTGCGCTAGTGGGTGGCACAGATACGCAGTATTTT. Translating it yields CASSALVGGTDTQYF.